This TCR beta chain was captured by sequencing in a study of cytomegalovirus exposure and HLA in healthy donors. Study conclusions and caveats: The study had only CMV serostatus as immune exposure information.

As for this clone: Its specificity is not known.

V was pared by 3 bases and J by 5 bases, with 14 bases between. CDR1 is LNHDA and CDR2 is SQIVND in the germline V gene (reference sequence). The CDR3 extends over 15 amino acids. Both 60 Vbeta primers and 13 Jbeta primers went into the PCR. Assay: immunoSEQ multiplex PCR; the TCRdb copy retains only in-frame clones and omits some. The table shows about 82,000 clones, with around 76% occurring only once. The chain links TRBV19 to TRBJ1-5; D is ambiguous. The sequence derives from a woman between 50 and 59 years old in good health and CMV-seropositive. Specimen: PBMCs. Written as DNA, the CDR3 is TGTGCCAGTAGTATGGCAGTCTATCGGGATCAGCCCCAGCATTTT. Translated: CASSMAVYRDQPQHF.